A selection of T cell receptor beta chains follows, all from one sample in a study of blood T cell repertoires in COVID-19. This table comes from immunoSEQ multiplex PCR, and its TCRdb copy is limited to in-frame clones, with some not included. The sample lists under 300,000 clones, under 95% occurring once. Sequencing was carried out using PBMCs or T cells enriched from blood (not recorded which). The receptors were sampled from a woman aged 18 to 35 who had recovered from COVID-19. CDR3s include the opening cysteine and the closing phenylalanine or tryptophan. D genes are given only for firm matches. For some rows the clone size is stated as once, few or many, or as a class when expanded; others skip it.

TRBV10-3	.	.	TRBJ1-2	CAARQGGGYGYTF	TGTGCCGCCCGCCAGGGAGGGGGTTATGGCTACACCTTC
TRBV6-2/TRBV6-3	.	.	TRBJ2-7	CASSWAGAPGGAYEQYF	TGTGCCAGCAGCTGGGCGGGGGCTCCGGGAGGTGCCTACGAGCAGTACTTC
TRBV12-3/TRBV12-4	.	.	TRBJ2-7	CASRGDSDYEQYF	TGTGCCAGCCGCGGGGACAGCGACTACGAGCAGTACTTC
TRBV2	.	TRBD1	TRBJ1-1	CASSQDRGTEAFF	TGTGCCAGCAGTCAGGACAGGGGCACTGAAGCTTTCTTT
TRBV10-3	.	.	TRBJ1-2	CAMSGNPNYGYTF	TGTGCCATGTCAGGGAACCCTAACTATGGCTACACCTTC
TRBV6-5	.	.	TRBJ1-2	CASRGDTFNYGYTF	TGTGCCAGCAGGGGGGACACCTTTAACTATGGCTACACCTTC
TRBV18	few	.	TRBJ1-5	CASSPGGGNQPQHF	TGTGCCAGCTCACCAGGGGGGGGCAATCAGCCCCAGCATTTT
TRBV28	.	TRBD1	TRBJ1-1	CASSSATGQGASEAFF	TGTGCCAGCAGTTCGGCCACTGGACAGGGAGCGTCTGAAGCTTTCTTT
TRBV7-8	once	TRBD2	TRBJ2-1	CASSLAFGTGGRNEQFF	TGTGCCAGCAGCTTAGCGTTCGGTACGGGGGGGCGGAATGAGCAGTTCTTC
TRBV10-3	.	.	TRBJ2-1	CATLTGLSGNEQFF	TGTGCCACCCTAACGGGACTCTCAGGAAATGAGCAGTTCTTC
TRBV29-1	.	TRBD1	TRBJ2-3	CSVDRDRGPTDTQYF	TGCAGCGTTGATCGGGACAGGGGCCCCACAGATACGCAGTATTTT
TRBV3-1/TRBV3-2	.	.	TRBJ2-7	CASSRVQLRGEQYF	TGTGCCAGCAGCCGGGTACAACTACGGGGGGAGCAGTACTTC
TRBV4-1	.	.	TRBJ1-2	CASSQVVTDYGYTF	TGCGCCAGCAGCCAAGTGGTTACAGACTATGGCTACACCTTC
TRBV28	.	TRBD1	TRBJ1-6	CASYEQGPYSPLHF	TGTGCCAGCTACGAACAGGGGCCATATTCACCCCTCCACTTT